This T cell receptor (beta chain) originates from a study of blood T cell repertoires in COVID-19. Background on the study: T cells, B-cell-depleted T cells, or PBMCs provided the cDNA or gDNA that served as material.

Enrollment of patients from Seattle took place during active infection, with longitudinal follow-up. Germline V lookup: CDR1 MNHEY, CDR2 SMNVEV (reference sequence). The CDR3 is made up of 13 amino acids. V dropped 4 bases and J dropped 1 base, with 7 bases sitting between them. The authors' processing: By means of reference gene primer amplification, nucleated cell counts were estimated. Assay: immunoSEQ multiplex PCR; the TCRdb copy retains only in-frame clones and omits some. D and trimming were read from the DNA, whereas the V and J calls and clone size are those reported in that table. The sample includes 250,000 or so clones, about nine tenths of them seen just once.

The chain carries TRBV27 and TRBJ1-1; D remains ambiguous. The sequencing input was peripheral blood. The clonotype originates from a young man with COVID-19, enrolled during active disease. CDR3 DNA: TGTGCCAGCAGTTCTTTCGGGAACACTGAAGCTTTCTTT. This gives the protein CASSSFGNTEAFF.